These 13 T cell receptor beta chains came from one sample sequenced in a study of cytomegalovirus exposure and HLA in healthy donors. PCR amplification relied on 60 Vbeta primers (plus 13 Jbeta primers). Clones were read by immunoSEQ multiplex PCR, and TCRdb kept only the in-frame ones, dropping some. The sample consists of over 75,000 clones, roughly 60% of them appearing once. The sequencing sample was made of PBMCs. Receptors were obtained from a human donor in good health.

The chain employs TRBV18 and TRBJ2-7, with TRBD1 matching 7 bases. V was clipped by 3 bases and J by 9 bases; unmatched bases: 5. Germline V gene data show CDR1 as KGHSH and CDR2 as LQKENI. The CDR3 consists of 12 residues. This chain's CDR3 is CASSPGQHGQYF. CDR3 DNA: TGTGCCAGCTCACCGGGACAGCACGGGCAGTACTTC. The variable domain in full, with the rest retrieved from reference TRBV18 and TRBJ2-7, is NAGVMQNPRHLVRRRGQEARLRCSPMKGHSHVYWYRQLPEEGLKFMVYLQKENIIDESGMPKERFSAEFPKEGPSILRIQQVVRGDSAAYFCASSPGQHGQYFGPGTRLTVT.

This chain connects TRBV11-2 to TRBJ1-5; no clear D gene. Germline V gene sequence: CDR1 SGHAT, CDR2 FQNNGV. This CDR3 region has 13 residues. The V end lost 4 bases, the J end lost 4 bases, and 8 bases lay between the germline ends. CDR3: CASSSGLNQPQHF. The CDR3 region has the DNA TGTGCCAGCAGCTCGGGTTTAAATCAGCCCCAGCATTTT.

This chain uses TRBV7-2 with TRBJ1-1; D may be TRBD1 (5 bases). Trimming removed 2 bases at V and 4 bases at J, with 11 bases between. CDR3 length: 14 amino acids. CDR1 is SGHTA and CDR2 is FQGNSA in the germline V gene. The DNA for the CDR3 is TGTGCCAGCAGCTTAAAGAGGGGAGGCACTGAAGCTTTCTTT. This encodes CASSLKRGGTEAFF.

This chain links TRBV6-6 with TRBJ2-3, with D possibly being TRBD1 (6 bases). This CDR3 is built from 13 residues. Germline V lookup: CDR1 MNHNY, CDR2 SVGAGI (reference sequence). V was trimmed by 6 bases and J by 6 bases, leaving 13 bases between them. CDR3 protein: CASSGTGWDTQYF. CDR3 coding DNA: TGTGCCAGCAGCGGAACAGGGTGGGATACGCAGTATTTT.

The table lists this clone with a few counts. V gene TRBV5-1 combines with J gene TRBJ2-7; D possibly corresponds to TRBD2 (6 bases). The CDR3 has 16 residues. Germline CDR1 SGHRS, CDR2 YFSETQ. Trimming shortened V by 1 base and J by 0 bases, and 14 bases separated the two germline ends. Here the CDR3 reads CASSLSGGAHSYEQYF. The DNA for the CDR3 is TGCGCCAGCAGCTTGTCCGGGGGAGCGCACTCCTACGAGCAGTACTTC.

CDR3 sequence (DNA): TGTGCCAGCAGCCCATTAGCTGGAAACACCATATATTTT. Translation gives CASSPLAGNTIYF. The chain links TRBV7-2 to TRBJ1-3; D gene uncertain. The CDR3 loop spans 13 amino acids. V was clipped by 5 bases and J by 2 bases, with 7 bases between them. CDR1 and CDR2 (germline): SGHTA, FQGNSA. Combining the CDR3 with reference TRBV7-2 and TRBJ1-3 gives the whole variable domain GAGVSQSPSNKVTEKGKDVELRCDPISGHTALYWYRQSLGQGLEFLIYFQGNSAPDKSGLPSDRFSAERTGGSVSTLTIQRTQQEDSAVYLCASSPLAGNTIYFGEGSWLTVV.

The V gene is TRBV19, the J gene TRBJ2-5; TRBD2 might be the D (5 bases). The CDR3 totals 14 residues. The germline gives CDR1 LNHDA, CDR2 SQIVND (reference sequence). The ends were cut back, 6 bases at V and 1 base at J, with 12 bases in the middle. For the CDR3, the DNA is TGTGCCAGTAGCCCGAGGGCTCTCCAAGAGACCCAGTACTTC. Protein sequence: CASSPRALQETQYF. Filled out from reference TRBV19 and TRBJ2-5, the complete variable domain reads DGGITQSPKYLFRKEGQNVTLSCEQNLNHDAMYWYRQDPGQGLRLIYYSQIVNDFQKGDIAEGYSVSREKKESFPLTVTSAQKNPTAFYLCASSPRALQETQYFGPGTRLLVL.

This chain links TRBV15 with TRBJ1-4; D ambiguous. The CDR3 extends over 15 amino acids. V lost 0 bases to trimming and J lost 3 bases, with 8 bases between them. Germline V CDR1 and CDR2: LNHNV, YYDKDF (reference sequence). The CDR3 protein is CATSRDKSSNEKLFF. The CDR3 bases are TGTGCCACCAGCAGAGACAAGAGCTCTAATGAAAAACTGTTTTTT.

Points on this clone: Other nucleotide sequences from this sample produce the same CDR3. J is TRBJ2-2 and V is TRBV7-3; a weak D match, TRBD1 (6 bases). CDR1 and CDR2 from the germline V gene are SGHTA and FQGTGA. The germline V and J ends were trimmed by 5 bases and 5 bases, with 9 bases remaining between them. The CDR3 runs to 13 residues. CDR3 protein: CASSTTGTGELFF. Written as DNA, the CDR3 is TGTGCCAGCAGCACAACAGGGACCGGGGAGCTGTTTTTT.

The rearrangement links TRBV11-1 to TRBJ2-7; 7 bases are a match to TRBD1. The CDR3 sequence is 15 residues long. V lost 1 base and J lost 0; bases outside the gene matches: 3. Germline CDR1 and CDR2: SGHAT and FQDESV (reference sequence). The CDR3 DNA follows: TGTGCCAGCAGCTTAGGGACAGGTAGCTCCTACGAGCAGTACTTC. This sequence encodes CASSLGTGSSYEQYF.

The chain is built from TRBV30 and TRBJ1-4; 7 bases fit TRBD1. With 3 bases clipped from V and 3 bases from J, the junction kept 10 bases outside the gene matches. Germline-derived CDR1 and CDR2 are GTSNPN and SVGIG (reference sequence). This CDR3 has 16 amino acids. The CDR3 spells CAWRLGTAFANEKLFF. CDR3 nucleotides: TGTGCCTGGAGACTGGGGACAGCTTTTGCTAATGAAAAACTGTTTTTT.

This clone was detected once. This rearrangement joins TRBV5-5 to TRBJ1-1; 12 nucleotides agree with TRBD1. Germline V gene data show CDR1 as SGHKS and CDR2 as YYEKEE (reference sequence). Losses at the gene ends were 7 bases for V and 4 bases for J; bases not matched to a gene: 5. The length of the CDR3 is 14 residues. The CDR3 coding sequence is TGTGCCAGCCAGGGACAGGGGGCGCTCACTGAAGCTTTCTTT. Translated, it gives CASQGQGALTEAFF.

The V gene is TRBV25-1, the J gene TRBJ2-2, with D possibly being TRBD2 (7 bases). The V gene's germline CDR1 is MGHDK and CDR2 SYGVNS. This CDR3 has 15 amino acids. Trimming cost V 6 bases and J 5 bases, with 16 bases left between them. The CDR3 here is CASRGGQGGTGELFF. CDR3 DNA sequence: TGTGCCAGCAGGGGGGGGCAGGGCGGGACCGGGGAGCTGTTTTTT.